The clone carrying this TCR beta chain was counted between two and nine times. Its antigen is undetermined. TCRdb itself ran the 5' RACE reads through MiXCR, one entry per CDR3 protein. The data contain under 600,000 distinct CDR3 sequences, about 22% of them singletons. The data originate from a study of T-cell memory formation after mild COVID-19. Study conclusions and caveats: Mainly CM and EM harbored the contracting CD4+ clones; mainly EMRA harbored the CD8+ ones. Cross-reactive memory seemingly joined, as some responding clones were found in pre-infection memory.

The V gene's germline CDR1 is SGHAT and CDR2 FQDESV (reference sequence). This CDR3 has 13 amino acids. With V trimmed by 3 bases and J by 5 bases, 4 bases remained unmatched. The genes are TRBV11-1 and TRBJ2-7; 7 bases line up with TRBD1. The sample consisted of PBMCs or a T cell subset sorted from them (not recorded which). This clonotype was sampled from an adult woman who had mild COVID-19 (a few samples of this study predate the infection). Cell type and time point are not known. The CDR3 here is CASSFQGDDEQYF. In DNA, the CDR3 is TGTGCCAGCAGCTTTCAGGGGGACGACGAGCAGTACTTC. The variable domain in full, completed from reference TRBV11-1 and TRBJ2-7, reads EAEVAQSPRYKITEKSQAVAFWCDPISGHATLYWYRQILGQGPELLVQFQDESVVDDSQLPKDRFSAERLKGVDSTLKIQPAELGDSAMYLCASSFQGDDEQYFGPGTRLTVT.